Reported below is one TCR beta chain. Its cognate antigen is unknown. This sample is part of a study of OX40 agonist ivuxolimab in advanced cancers. Study-wide context: Ivuxolimab, which patients received intravenously every 2 weeks, was dosed at 0.01 to 10 mg/kg. Participants could have had prior anti-PD-1, anti-PD-L1 or anti-CTLA-4 therapy, and 40% had some. Regarding the study as a whole: Both CD4+ and CD8+ T cell populations in blood had undergone clonal expansion by week 6 at 0.1 to 3.0 mg/kg.

Sequencing used immunoSEQ multiplex PCR; TCRdb keeps in-frame clones, though not all of them. This table has about 51,000 clones, around 82% appearing once. Trimming removed 6 bases from V and 4 bases from J, with 6 bases in between. CDR1 and CDR2 from the germline V gene are SQVTM and ANQGSEA. This CDR3 contains 11 residues. Researchers took blood at baseline, on cycle 4 day 1, and on cycle 7 day 1. The V and J genes are TRBV29-1 and TRBJ2-2; no reliable D call. The receptor comes from an adult with an advanced solid tumor such as melanoma, head and neck, liver or kidney cancer. Sample: CD4+ or CD8+ T cells sorted from blood, taken in a trial of the OX40 agonist ivuxolimab. CDR3 sequence: CSVGGTGELFF. Written as DNA, the CDR3 is TGCAGCGTCGGTGGCACCGGGGAGCTGTTTTTT.